Listed below are T cell receptor beta chains from one sample, sequenced in a study of blood T cell repertoires in COVID-19. Sequenced by immunoSEQ multiplex PCR; TCRdb stores in-frame clones only, minus some. Of some 230,000 clones detected, roughly 80% appear once; the ten largest clones hold 1.3%. Sequenced: PBMCs or T cells enriched from blood (not recorded which). The receptors were sampled from a woman in her thirties or forties with acute COVID-19. Each CDR3 is given with its conserved first and last residue. D genes are given only for firm matches. Not all rows give a size; the values are once, few, many and, for expanded clones, a class.

abundance	j_gene	d_gene	v_gene	len	CDR3nt	CDR3aa
.	TRBJ2-1	TRBD2	TRBV9	15	TGTGCCAGCAGCACGGGGCGGGAGGTCTACAATGAGCAGTTCTTC	CASSTGREVYNEQFF
.	TRBJ2-1	.	TRBV9	17	TGTGCCAGCAGCGTAGATTTTAGCTCCCCCGCGTACAATGAGCAGTTCTTC	CASSVDFSSPAYNEQFF
.	TRBJ2-5	TRBD2	TRBV7-6	19	TGTGCCAGCAGCTTAGTAGGGGGGACTAGCGGGAGCCGGGGAGAGACCCAGTACTTC	CASSLVGGTSGSRGETQYF
.	TRBJ2-7	TRBD1	TRBV6-1	14	TGTGCCAGCAGTGAAGGGACAGGTTCCTACGAGCAGTACTTC	CASSEGTGSYEQYF
few	TRBJ2-1	TRBD2	TRBV28	11	TGTGCCAGCAGTGTGGGGGGGAAGCAGTTCTTC	CASSVGGKQFF
.	TRBJ1-6	.	TRBV7-8	13	TGTGCCAGCAGCTACGACAGACCGCAACCCCTCCACTTT	CASSYDRPQPLHF
.	TRBJ1-2	.	TRBV29-1	13	TGCAGCGTTGAAACTGGAGCTAACTATGGCTACACCTTC	CSVETGANYGYTF
.	TRBJ2-1	TRBD2	TRBV2	14	TGTGCCAGCAGCTTGGCGGGGGCCTACAATGAGCAGTTCTTC	CASSLAGAYNEQFF
.	TRBJ1-2	.	TRBV19	13	TGTGCCAGTAGTGATCCCCCAGTCAGTGGCTACACCTTC	CASSDPPVSGYTF
.	TRBJ2-6	.	TRBV6-5	14	TGTGCCAGCTCGACAGGCTCTGGGGCCAACGTCCTGACTTTC	CASSTGSGANVLTF
.	TRBJ2-7	TRBD2	TRBV4-2	15	TGTGCCAGCAGCCAGTACCTAGCGGAATCCTACGAGCAGTACTTC	CASSQYLAESYEQYF
once	TRBJ2-6	.	TRBV5-4	14	TGTGCCAGCAGCTTGTGGCGGGGAACCAACGTCCTGACTTTC	CASSLWRGTNVLTF
.	TRBJ2-5	TRBD1	TRBV6-1	15	TGTGCCAGCAGTGAAGGGTCGGGACAGAGGTATACCCAGTACTTC	CASSEGSGQRYTQYF
.	TRBJ1-2	.	TRBV3-1/TRBV3-2	13	TGTGCCAGCAGCCAAGACAGTTTCTATGGCTACACCTTC	CASSQDSFYGYTF
.	TRBJ2-7	TRBD2	TRBV7-2	16	TGTGCCAGCAGCTTAGCCGGGACTAGCGGGAGCGACGAGCAGTACTTC	CASSLAGTSGSDEQYF
.	TRBJ1-6	TRBD1	TRBV7-3	15	TGTGCCAGCAGCCTAACGACAGGGGGTCGTTCACCCCTCCACTTT	CASSLTTGGRSPLHF
.	TRBJ1-1	TRBD1	TRBV5-8	14	TGTGCCAGCAGCCTTTTACAGGGGAGCTCTGAAGCTTTCTTT	CASSLLQGSSEAFF
few	TRBJ2-3	TRBD1	TRBV14	14	TGTGCCAGCAGCCGCGACAGGGCCGTGGGTACGCAGTATTTT	CASSRDRAVGTQYF
.	TRBJ1-4	.	TRBV4-3	15	TGCGCCAGCAGCCAGTCCACGGGATCAAATGAAAAACTGTTTTTT	CASSQSTGSNEKLFF
.	TRBJ1-2	.	TRBV7-8	18	TGTGCCAGCAGCTTAGACTACATGGGGGCCCGGTTTGACTATGGCTACACCTTC	CASSLDYMGARFDYGYTF
.	TRBJ1-2	.	TRBV27	13	TGTGCCAGCAGTCCGTCCGCTAACTATGGCTACACCTTC	CASSPSANYGYTF
.	TRBJ1-3	.	TRBV7-2	15	TGTGCCAGCAGCTTAGTCGGGGGCTCTGGAAACACCATATATTTT	CASSLVGGSGNTIYF
.	TRBJ1-1	TRBD1	TRBV7-8	14	TGTGCCAGCCGCCACAGGGGTGCGAACACTGAAGCTTTCTTT	CASRHRGANTEAFF
.	TRBJ1-2	.	TRBV5-4	13	TGTGCCAGCAGCTTCGGGACAAGCTATGGCTACACCTTC	CASSFGTSYGYTF
once	TRBJ1-2	TRBD1	TRBV5-1	15	TGCGCCAGCAGCCCGGGACAGCCGAATAACTATGGCTACACCTTC	CASSPGQPNNYGYTF
.	TRBJ1-2	.	TRBV15	15	TGTGCCACCAGCAGAGAGGGCCGGAGGGGCTATGGCTACACCTTC	CATSREGRRGYGYTF
once	TRBJ1-5	TRBD1	TRBV10-2	14	TGCGCCAGCAGCGCGGGACAGAACTATCAGCCCCAGCATTTT	CASSAGQNYQPQHF
.	TRBJ2-7	.	TRBV12-3/TRBV12-4	13	TGTGCCAGCAGTTTATCAGGAACCTACGAGCAGTACTTC	CASSLSGTYEQYF
.	TRBJ2-1	TRBD1	TRBV27	12	TGTGCCAGCAGGGGACAGGGGATTGAGCAGTTCTTC	CASRGQGIEQFF
.	TRBJ2-5	TRBD1	TRBV5-6	13	TGTGCCAGCAGCTTGCCAGGGGGAGAGACCCAGTACTTC	CASSLPGGETQYF
.	TRBJ2-5	TRBD2	TRBV3-1/TRBV3-2	15	TGTGCCAGCTGCTCAAGGGCTCCCGGGGGGGAGACCCAGTACTTC	CASCSRAPGGETQYF